This T cell receptor beta chain originates from a study of multiple sclerosis patients with progressive multifocal leukoencephalopathy. Study-wide points: Lower normalized Shannon entropy suggested reduced TRB diversity in most PML patients. PML-onset expanded TRB clones were detectable before and during natalizumab therapy.

With regard to this clone: What it binds is not known.

CDR3 length equals 15 residues. Germline V lookup: CDR1 SGHAT, CDR2 FQNNGV. The V gene lost 0 bases and the J gene lost 7 bases, with 13 bases spanning the gap. Time point of the sample: time of PML onset. T3 refers to blood collected at the onset of PML. Sequencing was performed with immunoSEQ multiplex PCR; in TCRdb, only in-frame clones are kept and a portion is missing. Of 30,000 or so clones in the sample, approximately 84% were seen once. The sequenced sample was PBMCs, obtained from a patient treated with natalizumab. V gene TRBV11-2 combines with J gene TRBJ2-1; the D gene is possibly TRBD2 (5 bases). This TCR came from a human donor with progressive multifocal leukoencephalopathy. The CDR3 reads CASSLDSGVGNEQFF. CDR3 nucleotide sequence: TGTGCCAGCAGCTTAGATTCCGGGGTGGGGAATGAGCAGTTCTTC.